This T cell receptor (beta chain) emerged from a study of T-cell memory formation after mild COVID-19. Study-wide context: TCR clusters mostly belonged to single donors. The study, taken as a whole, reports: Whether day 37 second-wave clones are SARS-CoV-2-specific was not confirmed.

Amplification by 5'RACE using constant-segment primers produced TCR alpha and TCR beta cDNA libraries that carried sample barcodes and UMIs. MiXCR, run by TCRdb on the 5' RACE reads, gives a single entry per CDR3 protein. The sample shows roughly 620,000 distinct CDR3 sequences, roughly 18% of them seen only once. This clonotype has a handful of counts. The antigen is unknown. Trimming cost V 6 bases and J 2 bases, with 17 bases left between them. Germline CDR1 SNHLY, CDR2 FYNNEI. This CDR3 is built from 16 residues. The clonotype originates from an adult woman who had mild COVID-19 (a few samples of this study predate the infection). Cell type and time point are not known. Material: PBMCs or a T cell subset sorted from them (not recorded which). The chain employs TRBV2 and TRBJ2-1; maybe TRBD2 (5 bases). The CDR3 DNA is TGTGCCAGCAGCGCCGGGAAGGTCAGTACCTACAATGAGCAGTTCTTC. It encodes CASSAGKVSTYNEQFF.